One T cell receptor (beta chain) is described in this entry. This CDR3 is 15 amino acids long. Trimming removed 3 bases from V and 4 bases from J; junction bases left unmatched: 9. Germline V gene data show CDR1 as SGHRS and CDR2 as YFSETQ. These data belong to a study of CD8+ T cells in alopecia areata. Samples from alopecia areata patients were lesional scalp punch biopsies and peripheral blood. TCR sequencing used cDNA made by reverse transcription of extracted RNA. Data came from immunoSEQ multiplex PCR; TCRdb stores just in-frame clones and leaves some out. The sample comprises approximately 99,000 clones, 45% to 60% of which are singletons, and roughly 25% rests with the top ten.

The specimen sequenced was NKG2D-low CD8+ T cells sorted from blood. The receptor's source is a human donor with alopecia areata. The genes are TRBV5-1 and TRBJ1-1; 7 bases match TRBD1. The CDR3 DNA is TGCGCCAGCAGCTGGGGGGGACAGCGACTCACTGAAGCTTTCTTT. This sequence encodes CASSWGGQRLTEAFF.